Presented here are 15 T cell receptor beta chains from one specimen sequenced in a study. TCRdb re-called the 5' RACE reads with MiXCR, one entry per CDR3 protein. The table has a few thousand distinct CDR3 sequences, approximately 78% seen once. The sorted Tregs were CD4+CD25+CD127-/low cells. Source material: Tregs sorted from blood. The source is a female donor with breast cancer.

This clonotype came up a few times. The gene calls are TRBV6-5 and TRBJ2-5; D uncertain. CDR1 and CDR2 (germline): MNHEY, SVGAGI. V lost 7 bases and J lost 1, with 22 bases in between. This CDR3 comprises 17 residues. The CDR3 loop reads CASNLSRPRGVQETQYF. CDR3 sequence (DNA): TGTGCCAGCAATCTATCCAGACCACGTGGGGTCCAAGAGACCCAGTACTTC.

This clonotype was seen a few times. This chain joins TRBV4-1 and TRBJ2-7; D uncertain. V was clipped by 0 bases and J by 0 bases, with 9 bases between them. The CDR3 length is 15 residues. Germline loops: CDR1 MGHRA, CDR2 YSYEKL. CDR3 region: CASSQEVHSSYEQYF. CDR3 sequence (DNA): TGCGCCAGCAGCCAAGAAGTCCATAGCTCCTACGAGCAGTACTTC.

The chain combines TRBV4-1 with TRBJ2-5; D is uncertain. V was trimmed by 3 bases and J by 11 bases, leaving 16 bases between them. Germline V CDR1 and CDR2: MGHRA, YSYEKL. The CDR3 consists of 13 residues. The CDR3 coding sequence is TGCGCCAGCAGCCAGGCGGTGGGGTATGAGCAGTACTTC. Translating gives CASSQAVGYEQYF.

This sequence joins TRBV7-6 and TRBJ2-1; D unclear. Trimming left V 3 bases short and J 2 bases short, with 5 bases between. Germline V gene sequence: CDR1 SGHVS, CDR2 FNYEAQ. CDR3 length equals 13 residues. This CDR3 reads CASSFGPYNEQFF. The CDR3 DNA reads TGTGCCAGCAGCTTTGGCCCCTACAATGAGCAGTTCTTC.

The chain employs TRBV20-1 and TRBJ2-1, with no clear D. V gave up 5 bases and J gave up 4 bases, with 6 bases separating them. The CDR3 has 11 residues. CDR1 is DFQATT, CDR2 SNEGSKA, per germline (reference sequence). CDR3 amino acids: CSAPDYNEQFF. CDR3 nucleotides: TGCAGTGCTCCAGATTACAATGAGCAGTTCTTC.

This chain connects TRBV7-2 to TRBJ2-5, with unresolved D. The V and J ends lost 4 bases and 1 base respectively, with 10 bases between them. Germline V gene data show CDR1 as SGHTA and CDR2 as FQGNSA. This CDR3 is 14 amino acids long. This CDR3 is CASSYQTFQETQYF. For the CDR3, the DNA is TGTGCCAGCAGCTACCAAACATTCCAAGAGACCCAGTACTTC. Complete variable domain (other parts from reference TRBV7-2 and TRBJ2-5): GAGVSQSPSNKVTEKGKDVELRCDPISGHTALYWYRQSLGQGLEFLIYFQGNSAPDKSGLPSDRFSAERTGGSVSTLTIQRTQQEDSAVYLCASSYQTFQETQYFGPGTRLLVL.

CDR3 sequence reads: CASSLVAPQVPYEQYF. In nucleotides, the CDR3 is TGTGCCAGCAGCTTAGTGGCCCCACAGGTACCCTACGAGCAGTACTTC. The rearrangement links TRBV7-2 to TRBJ2-7; D might be TRBD1 (5 bases). Trimming took 1 base from V and 2 from J, leaving 15 bases between them. This CDR3 has 16 residues. CDR1 is SGHTA and CDR2 is FQGNSA in the germline V gene.

The chain has TRBV5-5 and TRBJ2-5, with D maybe TRBD2 (6 bases). This CDR3 has 14 amino acids. V dropped 1 base and J dropped 4 bases, with 11 bases sitting between them. Germline lookup yields CDR1 SGHKS and CDR2 YYEKEE (reference sequence). CDR3 DNA sequence: TGTGCCAGCAGCTTGCAGGAGGGTCGAGAGACCCAGTACTTC. Translated, it gives CASSLQEGRETQYF.

CDR3 DNA: TGCAGCGTTGAATTTAGGTACGAGCAGTACTTC. Translation gives CSVEFRYEQYF. This chain joins TRBV29-1 and TRBJ2-7, with D unclear. CDR1 and CDR2 (germline): SQVTM, ANQGSEA. The V and J ends lost 2 bases and 4 bases respectively, with 6 bases between them. This CDR3 has 11 residues.

The V and J genes are TRBV9 and TRBJ2-7; D is ambiguous. The CDR3 is 13 residues long. Germline-derived CDR1 and CDR2 are SGDLS and YYNGEE. Between the trimmed V and J ends, which lost 3 bases and 3 bases, there was a span of 10 bases. The CDR3 nucleotides read TGTGCCAGCAGCGAGAGTGGGGACTACGAGCAGTACTTC. Translated, it gives CASSESGDYEQYF.

V gene TRBV5-1 combines with J gene TRBJ2-3; D is uncertain. CDR3 length: 13 amino acids. The V end was cut by 3 bases, the J end by 4 bases, with 9 bases between. Germline assignment: CDR1 SGHRS and CDR2 YFSETQ. The chain's CDR3 is CASSYGIADTQYF. The CDR3 DNA sequence: TGCGCCAGCAGCTACGGCATAGCAGATACGCAGTATTTT. Complete variable domain (other parts from reference TRBV5-1 and TRBJ2-3): KAGVTQTPRYLIKTRGQQVTLSCSPISGHRSVSWYQQTPGQGLQFLFEYFSETQRNKGNFPGRFSGRQFSNSRSEMNVSTLELGDSALYLCASSYGIADTQYFGPGTRLTVL.

The chain links TRBV10-3 to TRBJ2-3, with D unresolved. This CDR3 is built from 14 residues. Germline assignment: CDR1 ENHRY and CDR2 SYGVKD. Between the trimmed V and J ends, which lost 4 bases and 1 base, there was a span of 9 bases. The CDR3 is CAISAIGGTDTQYF. CDR3 sequence (DNA): TGTGCCATCAGTGCGATTGGGGGCACAGATACGCAGTATTTT.

The rearrangement links TRBV5-6 to TRBJ1-1; D unresolved. CDR3 size: 13 residues. Trimming stripped 4 bases from V and 2 bases from J, with 9 bases between. Germline CDR1 SGHDT, CDR2 YYEEEE. This chain's CDR3 is CASSLQPNTEAFF. DNA of the CDR3: TGTGCCAGCAGCCTACAGCCTAACACTGAAGCTTTCTTT. Complete variable domain (other parts from reference TRBV5-6 and TRBJ1-1): DAGVTQSPTHLIKTRGQQVTLRCSPKSGHDTVSWYQQALGQGPQFIFQYYEEEERQRGNFPDRFSGHQFPNYSSELNVNALLLGDSALYLCASSLQPNTEAFFGQGTRLTVV.

The chain links TRBV29-1 to TRBJ2-7, with 11 bases matching TRBD2. Germline V gene sequence: CDR1 SQVTM, CDR2 ANQGSEA. V was pared by 4 bases and J by 4 bases, with 9 bases of the junction left unmatched. This CDR3 region has 15 residues. The CDR3 here is CSVVVAGGTGYEQYF. The CDR3 DNA follows: TGCAGCGTTGTGGTAGCGGGAGGGACGGGTTACGAGCAGTACTTC.

The genes are TRBV4-2 and TRBJ2-7; 10 positions match TRBD2. J lost 3 bases, V lost 5 bases, and 10 bases had no gene match. CDR3 length equals 16 residues. The germline CDR1 and CDR2 sequences are LGHNA and YNFKEQ. Here the CDR3 DNA reads TGTGCCAGCAGCTCCCCGCTAGCGGGAGACGACTACGAGCAGTACTTC. It encodes CASSSPLAGDDYEQYF.